This TCR beta chain is from a study of blood T cell repertoires in COVID-19. Source study methods: Counts of nucleated cells, estimated from reference gene primer amplification, were obtained. Sequencing was performed with immunoSEQ multiplex PCR; in TCRdb, only in-frame clones are kept and a portion is missing. That table gives V, J and clone size, and the DNA gave D and trimming. The table has about 210,000 clones, 70% to 90% seen once. J lost 14 bases, V lost 1 base, and 3 bases had no gene match. Germline V gene sequence: CDR1 SGHAT, CDR2 FQNNGV. The CDR3 extends over 12 amino acids. Participants were placed into cohorts based on the clinical history they reported.

Material for sequencing was PBMCs or T cells enriched from blood (not recorded which). This chain uses TRBV11-2 with TRBJ2-5; 11 nucleotides line up with TRBD2. The clonotype originates from a woman aged 18 to 35 who had recovered from COVID-19. CDR3: CASSLGGLAVYF. The CDR3 DNA reads as TGTGCCAGCAGCTTAGGGGGACTAGCGGTTTACTTC.